A selection of T cell receptor beta chains follows, all from one sample in a study of T-cell reconstitution after alpha-beta-depleted transplantation in children. MiXCR, run by TCRdb on the PCR reads, gives a single entry per CDR3 protein. The data hold hundreds of thousands of distinct CDR3 sequences, with roughly 10% observed a single time. This specimen consisted of peripheral blood, obtained 180 days after TCRalphabeta/CD19-depleted stem cell transplant. The receptors here all came from a male patient between 2 and 15 years old who had a stem cell transplant for chronic granulomatous disease, so the T cells may come from the graft donor. The CDR3 runs from the conserved cysteine through the conserved F or W. D genes are given only for firm matches. Clone size appears in some rows only: once, few, many, or a class for an expanded clone.

v_call,d_call,clone_size,j_call,cdr3_nt,cdr3_aa
TRBV4-3,.,many,TRBJ2-2,TGCGCCAGCAGCCAAGATGGGGGCGCGAACACCGGGGAGCTGTTTTTT,CASSQDGGANTGELFF
TRBV20-1,TRBD2,many,TRBJ2-1,TGCAGTGCTGAGCCGGGACTAGTGAAATACAATGAGCAGTTCTTC,CSAEPGLVKYNEQFF
TRBV5-4,TRBD2,.,TRBJ2-7,TGTGCCAGCAGCTTGCAAGCGGGAGGTTCCGAGCAGTACTTC,CASSLQAGGSEQYF
TRBV29-1,.,many,TRBJ2-7,TGCAGCGCCGGAAGCCCCCCTTACGAGCAGTACTTC,CSAGSPPYEQYF
TRBV21-1,.,many,TRBJ2-3,TGTGCCAGCAGCCCCGAGCGGGAGAGTAATGGGGACACAGATACGCAGTATTTT,CASSPERESNGDTDTQYF
TRBV28,TRBD1,many,TRBJ2-6,TGTGCCAGCAGTCCCCGGGACAGGGCGGGCGACGTCCTGACTTTC,CASSPRDRAGDVLTF
TRBV7-2,.,many,TRBJ2-3,TGTGCCAGCAGCCACAGGGATCACGGGGATACGCAGTATTTT,CASSHRDHGDTQYF
TRBV27,TRBD2,.,TRBJ2-1,TGTGCCAGCAGTTTACTTCCTTGGGGACTAGCGAAAGACAATGAGCAGTTCTTC,CASSLLPWGLAKDNEQFF
TRBV12-3/TRBV12-4,.,many,TRBJ2-1,TGTGCCAGCAGTTTAGTCCTAGAGGTGGATGAGCAGTTCTTC,CASSLVLEVDEQFF
TRBV20-1,TRBD2,.,TRBJ2-5,TGCTGTGCTGGGCCGGGACTAGCGGAGACGTACCAAGAGACCCAGTACTTC,CCAGPGLAETYQETQYF
TRBV5-1,.,many,TRBJ2-5,TGCGCCAGCAGTCGGCCGGGTGCGGAGACCCAGTACTTC,CASSRPGAETQYF
TRBV7-2,.,many,TRBJ2-6,TGTGCCAGCAGCTCACAGAGCTCTGGGGCCAACGTCCTGACTTTC,CASSSQSSGANVLTF
TRBV5-1,TRBD2,many,TRBJ2-7,TGCGCCAGCAGCTTCTCCCCCCTGCGGGAGGGCCGCTTGGAATACGAGCAGTACTTC,CASSFSPLREGRLEYEQYF
TRBV20-1,TRBD2,.,TRBJ2-7,TGCAGTGCGACCCTAGCGGGGAGCTCCTACGAGCAGTACTTC,CSATLAGSSYEQYF
TRBV23-1,.,many,TRBJ2-5,TGCGCCAGCAGTCTAGTGGAAAAAGAGACCCAGTACTTC,CASSLVEKETQYF
TRBV20-1,.,many,TRBJ1-2,TGCAGTGCCCCTCAGGCCGGCTACACCTTC,CSAPQAGYTF
TRBV3-1,.,many,TRBJ1-1,TGTGCCAGCAGCCACCAAGAGGGATCTTGCAACACTGAAGCTTTCTTT,CASSHQEGSCNTEAFF
TRBV11-2,TRBD1,many,TRBJ1-2,TGTGCCAGCAGCCCCCATTTACAGGGGGGGTATGGCTACACCTTC,CASSPHLQGGYGYTF